The present T cell receptor (beta chain) was sequenced within a study of T-cell memory formation after mild COVID-19. Study-level background: The study found TCR clusters largely donor specific. Findings and limits, study-wide: The finding that pre-infection memory included some responding clones suggested that cross-reactive memory joined. Day 15 to 85 contracting clones showed balanced CD4/CD8; day 15 to 37 expanders favored CD4+.

As regards this clonotype: Its antigen is undetermined.

V gave up 1 base and J gave up 3 bases, with 10 bases separating them. Germline V gene lookup returns CDR1 SGHRS and CDR2 YFSETQ. The CDR3 covers 14 residues. Constant-segment primers were used for 5'RACE, and the resulting TCR alpha and TCR beta cDNA libraries carried sample barcodes and UMIs. Using its own MiXCR run on the 5' RACE reads, TCRdb lists one record per CDR3 protein. Seen here are approximately 490,000 distinct CDR3 sequences, roughly 22% observed once, and the top ten hold roughly an eighth. The TCR was taken from an adult woman who had mild COVID-19 (a few samples of this study predate the infection). Cell type and time point are not known. The sequenced sample consisted of PBMCs or a T cell subset sorted from them (not recorded which). This sequence joins TRBV5-1 and TRBJ1-1, with D possibly being TRBD1 (6 bases). The CDR3 protein is CASSLRQDYTEAFF. The CDR3 nucleotides are TGCGCCAGCAGCTTGAGACAGGACTACACTGAAGCTTTCTTT.